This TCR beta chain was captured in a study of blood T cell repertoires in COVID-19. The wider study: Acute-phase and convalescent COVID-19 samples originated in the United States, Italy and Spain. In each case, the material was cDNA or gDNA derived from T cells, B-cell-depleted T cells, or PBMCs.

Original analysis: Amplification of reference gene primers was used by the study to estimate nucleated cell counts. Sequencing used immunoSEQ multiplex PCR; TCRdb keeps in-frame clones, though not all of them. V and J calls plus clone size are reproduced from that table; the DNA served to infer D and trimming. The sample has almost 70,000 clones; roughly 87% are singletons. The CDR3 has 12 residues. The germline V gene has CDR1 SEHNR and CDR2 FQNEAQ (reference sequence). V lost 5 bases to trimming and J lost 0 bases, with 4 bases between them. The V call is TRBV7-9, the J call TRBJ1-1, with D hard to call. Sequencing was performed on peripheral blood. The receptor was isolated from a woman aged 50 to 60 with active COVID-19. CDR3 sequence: CASSLLNTEAFF. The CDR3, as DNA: TGTGCCAGCAGCCTCCTGAACACTGAAGCTTTCTTT.